This TCR beta chain appears in the sequencing data of a study of cytomegalovirus exposure and HLA in healthy donors. Use of 60 Vbeta and 13 Jbeta primers characterized the PCR. Data came from immunoSEQ multiplex PCR; TCRdb stores just in-frame clones and leaves some out. Of 110,000 or so clones listed, around 77% are singletons. The sequence derives from a woman in her thirties in good health and CMV-seropositive. The sample comprised PBMCs.

In DNA, the CDR3 is TGTGCCAGCAGTTACTCTCGGGGAGCTGAAGCTTTCTTT. It yields the protein CASSYSRGAEAFF. The chain uses TRBV6-5 and TRBJ1-1; D ambiguous. This CDR3 spans 13 amino acids. V was clipped by 0 bases and J by 6 bases, with 8 bases between them. Per germline, CDR1 MNHEY and CDR2 SVGAGI.